Listed below are T cell receptor beta chains from one sample, sequenced in a study of cytomegalovirus exposure and HLA in healthy donors. Measured with immunoSEQ multiplex PCR; TCRdb has only the in-frame clones, and not every one. The sample shows roughly 180,000 clones, about 83% of them seen only once. The sample taken for sequencing was PBMCs. The receptors derive from a female donor in good health and CMV-seronegative. Each CDR3 is given with its conserved first and last residue. Fields, in order: V gene, D gene, clone size, J gene, CDR3 DNA, CDR3 protein. The D gene is left open where the match is weak. The size entry is marked missing in some rows and otherwise reads once, few, many or a size class.

>TRBV9|TRBD2|few|TRBJ2-1
TGTGCCAGCAGCGTAGAAGGGACTAGCGTCAATGAGCAGTTCTTC
CASSVEGTSVNEQFF
>TRBV15|.|.|TRBJ1-5
TGTGCCACCAGCAGAGAGGGGGGGTTGCAGCCCCAGCATTTT
CATSREGGLQPQHF
>TRBV2|.|.|TRBJ2-3
TGTGCCAGCAGTGCCAAAGATACGCAGTATTTT
CASSAKDTQYF
>TRBV11-2|TRBD1|.|TRBJ2-1
TGTGCCAGCAGCTCGAATCAGGGGGCAGGCGGCAATGAGCAGTTCTTC
CASSSNQGAGGNEQFF
>TRBV5-1|TRBD2|.|TRBJ2-3
TGCGCCAGCAGCTTGGATACAGCGGGAGGGGGCAGGGATACGCAGTATTTT
CASSLDTAGGGRDTQYF
>TRBV4-1|.|once|TRBJ2-7
TGCGCCAGCAGCCAAGACAAACAGTCCTACGAGCAGTACTTC
CASSQDKQSYEQYF
>TRBV6-5|TRBD1|.|TRBJ1-4
TGTGCCAGCAGTTACTACGGGACAGAGAATGAAAAACTGTTTTTT
CASSYYGTENEKLFF
>TRBV5-6|TRBD1|few|TRBJ2-7
TGTGCCAGCAGCTCTCTGGACAGGGCCCCCTACGAGCAGTACTTC
CASSSLDRAPYEQYF
>TRBV7-3|.|.|TRBJ1-1
TGTGCCAGGGAAGACAGGCCCAACACTGAAGCTTTCTTT
CAREDRPNTEAFF
>TRBV28|.|.|TRBJ1-1
TGTGCCAGCAGTTTGACGCATACTACATCTGAAGCTTTCTTT
CASSLTHTTSEAFF
>TRBV2|TRBD2|once|TRBJ2-1
TGTGCCAGCACCGCGAGCGGGACTGAGCAGTTCTTC
CASTASGTEQFF
>TRBV11-2|TRBD1|.|TRBJ1-1
TGTGCCAGCAGCTTGGGGACAGGGCAGGTAGACACTGAAGCTTTCTTT
CASSLGTGQVDTEAFF
>TRBV6-5|.|.|TRBJ2-2
TGTGCCAGCAGTTTTGGCGGGGCTTACACCGGGGAGCTGTTTTTT
CASSFGGAYTGELFF
>TRBV11-2|.|.|TRBJ1-5
TGTGCCAGCAGCTTAGATCGGGGGAATCAGCCCCAGCATTTT
CASSLDRGNQPQHF
>TRBV7-8|.|.|TRBJ2-7
TGTGCCAGCAGCTTAGGCAGGTCGATCTCCTACGAGCAGTACTTC
CASSLGRSISYEQYF
>TRBV11-2|.|.|TRBJ2-4
TGTGCCAGCAGCTCTCGTCTAGCCAAAAACATTCAGTACTTC
CASSSRLAKNIQYF
>TRBV6-4|.|.|TRBJ2-7
TGTGCCAGCAGTGACTCGCTGGGAGGCGAGCAGTACTTC
CASSDSLGGEQYF
>TRBV5-1|TRBD1|once|TRBJ2-3
TGCGCCAGCAGCTCCGGACTTTTTGGGACAGGGGGCTTAGATACGCAGTATTTT
CASSSGLFGTGGLDTQYF
>TRBV30|.|.|TRBJ2-1
TGTGCCTGGACCCTTAAACTGTCCTACAATGAGCAGTTCTTC
CAWTLKLSYNEQFF
>TRBV7-8|.|.|TRBJ1-2
TGTGCCAGCACCCACCTCCAGGGCCGGAACTATGGCTACACCTTC
CASTHLQGRNYGYTF
>TRBV27|TRBD1|.|TRBJ1-2
TGTGCCAGCAGTTTAGGGACAGGGCTTAATGGCTACACCTTC
CASSLGTGLNGYTF
>TRBV5-5|TRBD2|few|TRBJ2-1
TGTGCCAGCAGCCTGTCCGGGACTAGCGTCCAGAGCTCCTACAATGAGCAGTTCTTC
CASSLSGTSVQSSYNEQFF
>TRBV11-2|TRBD2|.|TRBJ2-1
TGTGCCAGCAGCTTAGTTCTTGGCGGGAGAGACTACAATGAGCAGTTCTTC
CASSLVLGGRDYNEQFF
>TRBV5-1|.|.|TRBJ1-5
TGCGCCAGCAGCTTCGAGAGCAATCAGCCCCAGCATTTT
CASSFESNQPQHF
>TRBV15|.|.|TRBJ2-7
TGTGCCACCAGTCCCTTTCGCGGCCCCTACGAGCAGTACTTC
CATSPFRGPYEQYF
>TRBV19|TRBD2|.|TRBJ2-7
TGTGCCAGTAGTTCACGACTAGCCTACTCCTACGAGCAGTACTTC
CASSSRLAYSYEQYF
>TRBV5-6|.|once|TRBJ1-3
TGTGCCAGCAGCTTGTTCCTGCGGTTAAGCTCTGGAAACACCATATATTTT
CASSLFLRLSSGNTIYF
>TRBV7-9|.|.|TRBJ2-5
TGTGCCAGCAGCTTTAAGGGAATCGGGGAGCAGTACTTC
CASSFKGIGEQYF
>TRBV9|.|.|TRBJ2-1
TGTGCCAGCAGCCCCCCCGCTCCAGGGCCCGACAATGAGCAGTTCTTC
CASSPPAPGPDNEQFF
>TRBV7-3|TRBD2|.|TRBJ2-5
TGTGCCAGCAGCCCCCACGGGACTAGCGGGGGGGAGACCCAGTACTTC
CASSPHGTSGGETQYF
>TRBV6-1|.|.|TRBJ1-3
TGTGCCAGCAGTGGCGAGCCGGTAGGGGTTGGAGGAAACACCATATATTTT
CASSGEPVGVGGNTIYF
>TRBV15|TRBD1|once|TRBJ2-7
TGTGCCACCAGCAGAACGCGGGACAGGGGACCATTCGAGCAGTACTTC
CATSRTRDRGPFEQYF
>TRBV5-8|TRBD2|.|TRBJ2-7
TGTGCCGTACAAAAAGCGGGGGGGCCCTACGAGCAGTACTTC
CAVQKAGGPYEQYF
>TRBV6-5|.|.|TRBJ2-1
TGTGCCAGCAGTTACTCAGGGGCTGAGCAGTTCTTC
CASSYSGAEQFF
>TRBV7-9|.|.|TRBJ2-5
TGTGCCAGCAGCTTCTGGACTTCACCAGGAGAGACCCAGTACTTC
CASSFWTSPGETQYF
>TRBV5-1|TRBD1|.|TRBJ1-1
TGCGCCAGCAGCTTAGAGACAGGGGGCCGAACTGAAGCTTTCTTT
CASSLETGGRTEAFF
>TRBV10-3|.|.|TRBJ2-7
TGTGCCATCAGTGAGTCGGGGAGCTACGAGCAGTACTTC
CAISESGSYEQYF